This TCR beta chain was observed in a study of T cell responses to AZD1222 COVID-19 vaccine. Whole-study findings and limits: Spike-specific TCR depth and breadth grew after two AZD1222 doses.

Only in-frame clones appear in the TCRdb table, and some are missing; sequencing was by immunoSEQ multiplex PCR. This repertoire shows roughly 200,000 clones, approximately 92% found once; its top ten account for 1% to 1.5%. Turning to this clone: Its antigen is undetermined.

The germline V gene has CDR1 MDHEN and CDR2 SYDVKM. This CDR3 is built from 17 residues. The V gene end was trimmed by 3 bases and the J gene end by 7 bases; junction bases not matched to a gene: 12. This rearrangement joins TRBV28 to TRBJ2-1, with TRBD2 identical over 10 bases. The source of this sequence is an adult in good health. The sequencing here drew on peripheral blood, taken on day 0 of AZD1222 vaccination. CDR3 protein: CASSFPAGVAGGNEQFF. Written as DNA, the CDR3 is TGTGCCAGCAGTTTCCCCGCCGGGGTAGCGGGGGGTAATGAGCAGTTCTTC.